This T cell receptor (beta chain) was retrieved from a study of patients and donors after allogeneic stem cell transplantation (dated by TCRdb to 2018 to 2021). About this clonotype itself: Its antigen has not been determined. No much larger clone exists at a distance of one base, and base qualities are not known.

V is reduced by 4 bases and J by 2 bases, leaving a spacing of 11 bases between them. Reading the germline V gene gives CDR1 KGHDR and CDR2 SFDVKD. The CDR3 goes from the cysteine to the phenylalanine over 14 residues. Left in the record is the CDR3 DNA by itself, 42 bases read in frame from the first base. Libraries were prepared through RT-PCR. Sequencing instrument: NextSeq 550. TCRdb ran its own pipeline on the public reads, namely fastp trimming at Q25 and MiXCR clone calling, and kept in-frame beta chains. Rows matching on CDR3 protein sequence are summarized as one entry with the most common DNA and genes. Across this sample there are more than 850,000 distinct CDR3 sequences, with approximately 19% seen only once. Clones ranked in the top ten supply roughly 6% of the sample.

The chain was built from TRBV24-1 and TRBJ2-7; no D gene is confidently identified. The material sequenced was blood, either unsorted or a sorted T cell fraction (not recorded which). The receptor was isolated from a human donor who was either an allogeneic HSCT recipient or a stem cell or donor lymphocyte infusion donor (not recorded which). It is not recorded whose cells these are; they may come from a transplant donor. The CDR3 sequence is CATSERTYPYEQYF. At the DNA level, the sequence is TGTGCCACCAGTGAAAGAACTTACCCCTACGAGCAGTACTTC.